The sequence of this TCR beta chain was determined in a study of blood T cell repertoires in COVID-19. Study context: Donors in the United States, Italy and Spain gave samples during acute or convalescent COVID-19. Sources were T cells, B-cell-depleted T cells, or PBMCs; the material itself was cDNA or gDNA.

Authors' methods: How many nucleated cells were present was estimated from reference gene primer amplification. Using immunoSEQ multiplex PCR, the repertoire was profiled, and TCRdb retains in-frame clones only, with some absent. For V, J and clone size, that table is used; D and trimming come from the DNA. The sample has 120,000 or so clones, about 88% seen once. The V segment lost 1 base and the J segment 2 bases; nucleotides outside the gene matches: 3. CDR1 and CDR2 from the germline V gene are SEHNR and FQNEAQ (reference sequence). This CDR3 has 15 amino acids. The table lists this clone with a few counts. While infection was still active, Seattle patients were enrolled and then followed longitudinally.

This receptor was obtained from a man aged 60-69 years with COVID-19, enrolled during active disease. The chain links TRBV7-9 to TRBJ2-3; TRBD2 aligns across 7 bases. Sequenced input: peripheral blood. CDR3 sequence: CASSLDGRTTDTQYF. The CDR3 coding sequence is TGTGCCAGCAGCTTAGACGGGAGGACCACAGATACGCAGTATTTT.